A single sample is the source of the 3 T cell receptor beta chains below, sequenced in a study of shared clonotypes between healthy human individuals. The repertoire was sequenced with immunoSEQ multiplex PCR; TCRdb's copy has only in-frame clones and lacks some. The sample carries 470,000 or so clones, over 75% recorded once. Sequencing was done on a sample of PBMCs. All receptors derive from a woman aged 40 to 55 in good health. Some clones in this sample may be carry-over from other donors' samples.

V usage is TRBV5-1 and J usage is TRBJ2-7; no clear D gene. V gave up 0 bases and J gave up 0 bases, with 13 bases separating them. The germline gives CDR1 SGHRS, CDR2 YFSETQ. The CDR3 covers 16 residues. CDR3 sequence: CASSLADGGSSYEQYF. The CDR3 DNA sequence: TGCGCCAGCAGCTTGGCCGACGGCGGTAGCTCCTACGAGCAGTACTTC.

As concerns this clone: Only one base separates this from a far larger clonotype, so it likely reflects a read error. This chain uses TRBV29-1 with TRBJ2-6; tentatively, D is TRBD1 (6 bases). The CDR3 has 15 amino acids. From germline, CDR1 is SQVTM and CDR2 ANQGSEA. CDR3 sequence: CSVELGQSGANVMTF. CDR3 coding DNA: TGCAGCGTTGAACTGGGACAATCTGGGGCCAACGTCATGACTTTC.

This chain links TRBV28 with TRBJ1-1; a weak D match, TRBD1 (5 bases). Between the trimmed V and J ends, which lost 8 bases and 3 bases, there was a span of 16 bases. Per the germline V gene, CDR1 is MDHEN and CDR2 is SYDVKM. CDR3 length: 14 residues. The CDR3 bases are TGTGCCAGCGTCCTCATAGGGGTCTACACTGAAGCTTTCTTT. Its protein product is CASVLIGVYTEAFF.